These 25 T cell receptor beta chains were all obtained from the same sample, sequenced in a study of cytomegalovirus exposure and HLA in healthy donors. Libraries were prepared by immunoSEQ multiplex PCR; TCRdb keeps only in-frame clonotypes and omits some of them. The sample includes about 360,000 clones, approximately 90% of them seen just once. Material for sequencing was PBMCs. These receptors were taken from a woman under 30 in good health and CMV-seronegative.

The genes are TRBV5-4 and TRBJ2-2; 7 bases agree with TRBD2. V trimming: 4 bases; J trimming: 3 bases; junction bases outside the gene matches: 9. The CDR3 length is 16 residues. CDR1 SGHNT and CDR2 YYREEE come from the germline V gene (reference sequence). The CDR3 region has the DNA TGTGCCAGCAGCCCACCCGGGGGGTCCGACACCGGGGAGCTGTTTTTT. It specifies CASSPPGGSDTGELFF.

The chain combines TRBV28 with TRBJ1-5; 7 bases are shared with TRBD1. The CDR3 runs to 16 residues. With V trimmed by 6 bases and J by 2 bases, 10 bases remained unmatched. Germline-derived CDR1 and CDR2 are MDHEN and SYDVKM. CDR3 region: CASRLRTGGRNQPQHF. CDR3 nucleotides: TGTGCCAGCAGGCTACGGACAGGAGGTCGCAATCAGCCCCAGCATTTT.

The chain links TRBV7-2 to TRBJ2-7; 11 nucleotides align to TRBD1. The V gene's germline CDR1 is SGHTA and CDR2 FQGNSA. The CDR3 covers 13 residues. V lost 4 bases, J lost 7 bases, and 3 bases stayed unmatched. The CDR3 is CASSSGQGVEQYF. The CDR3, as DNA: TGTGCCAGCAGCTCGGGACAGGGGGTAGAGCAGTACTTC.

This clone was counted a single time. This chain joins TRBV4-1 and TRBJ2-3; TRBD1 matches 8 bases. V was clipped by 0 bases and J by 5 bases; unmatched bases: 10. The length of the CDR3 is 17 residues. CDR1 MGHRA and CDR2 YSYEKL come from the germline V gene. The DNA of the CDR3 is TGCGCCAGCAGCCAAGAGTACCAGGGGGCGCGGGGAGATACGCAGTATTTT. Protein sequence: CASSQEYQGARGDTQYF.

This sequence joins TRBV25-1 and TRBJ2-1; D is perhaps TRBD2 (7 bases). The CDR3 runs 17 residues. V was trimmed by 1 base and J by 5 bases, leaving 18 bases between them. CDR1 is MGHDK, CDR2 SYGVNS, per germline. The CDR3 loop reads CASSEWGGQGNHNEQFF. The CDR3 DNA sequence: TGTGCCAGCAGTGAATGGGGGGGCCAGGGGAACCACAATGAGCAGTTCTTC.

The V gene is TRBV6-1, the J gene TRBJ1-2; 11 bases match TRBD1. The J segment lost 2 bases and the V segment lost 2 bases, leaving 4 bases of the junction unmatched. Germline lookup yields CDR1 MNHNS and CDR2 SASEGT. The CDR3 sequence is 16 residues long. DNA for the CDR3: TGTGCCAGCAGTGAATCGAGGACAGGGGGCAACTATGGCTACACCTTC. Its translation is CASSESRTGGNYGYTF.

This chain joins TRBV11-2 and TRBJ2-2, with 11 bases aligning to TRBD2. J lost 5 bases, V lost 5 bases, and 16 bases had no gene match. There are 19 residues in the CDR3. Germline-derived CDR1 and CDR2 are SGHAT and FQNNGV. The chain's CDR3 is CASSSRTSGSYAGTGELFF. For the CDR3, the DNA is TGTGCCAGCAGCAGTAGGACTAGCGGGTCCTACGCGGGTACCGGGGAGCTGTTTTTT.

This rearrangement joins TRBV9 to TRBJ2-1; TRBD2 matches at 10 bases. The CDR3 runs to 15 residues. Germline CDR1 reads SGDLS; CDR2 reads YYNGEE. With 4 bases clipped from V and 2 bases from J, the junction kept 3 bases outside the gene matches. The CDR3 here is CASSYSGGTYNEQFF. The CDR3 nucleotides are TGTGCCAGCAGCTATAGCGGGGGGACCTACAATGAGCAGTTCTTC.

The CDR3 region is CASRGLAIGEQFF. DNA of the CDR3: TGTGCCAGCAGGGGACTAGCGATTGGGGAGCAGTTCTTC. The chain joins TRBV6-5 to TRBJ2-1; 10 nucleotides align to TRBD2. Germline trimming cut 6 bases from V and 10 bases from J; bases unmatched to any gene: 6. The CDR3 is made up of 13 amino acids. CDR1 is MNHEY and CDR2 is SVGAGI in the germline V gene.

The V and J genes are TRBV6-6 and TRBJ1-5, with 7 positions matching TRBD1. Trimming at V came to 6 bases and at J to 4 bases, leaving 9 bases not matched to a gene. The germline V gene encodes CDR1 MNHNY and CDR2 SVGAGI (reference sequence). The CDR3 length is 15 residues. For the CDR3, the DNA is TGTGCCAGCAGCCCGGACAGGTGGGATAATCAGCCCCAGCATTTT. Protein product: CASSPDRWDNQPQHF.

The chain is built from TRBV2 and TRBJ2-7; 11 bases agree with TRBD1. The V segment lost 5 bases and the J segment 5 bases; nucleotides outside the gene matches: 11. The germline V gene has CDR1 SNHLY and CDR2 FYNNEI. The CDR3 consists of 16 residues. In nucleotides, the CDR3 is TGTGCCAGCAGTCAAAGCGCCGGGACAGGGGGGAACGAGCAGTACTTC. It encodes CASSQSAGTGGNEQYF. Full variable domain (outside the CDR3, taken from reference TRBV2 and TRBJ2-7): EPEVTQTPSHQVTQMGQEVILRCVPISNHLYFYWYRQILGQKVEFLVSFYNNEISEKSEIFDDQFSVERPDGSNFTLKIRSTKLEDSAMYFCASSQSAGTGGNEQYFGPGTRLTVT.

The chain is built from TRBV29-1 and TRBJ2-1; D remains unclear. CDR1 SQVTM and CDR2 ANQGSEA come from the germline V gene. This CDR3 has 17 amino acids. V was trimmed by 3 bases and J by 4 bases, leaving 22 bases between them. The CDR3 nucleotides are TGCAGCGTTGAGTCTGATAGACTCGATCTGATGTACAATGAGCAGTTCTTC. This gives the protein CSVESDRLDLMYNEQFF.

This clone was found a few times. Here the CDR3 DNA reads TGTGCCATCAGCGGGGACAGGGGGCGGTGGGGCTACACCTTC. It translates to CAISGDRGRWGYTF. J is TRBJ1-2 and V is TRBV10-3; 12 bases align to TRBD1. CDR1 is ENHRY, CDR2 SYGVKD, per germline. The CDR3 has 14 amino acids. The J segment lost 8 bases and the V segment lost 6 bases, leaving 7 bases of the junction unmatched.

The genes are TRBV2 and TRBJ1-5, with D tentatively TRBD1 (6 bases). Germline CDR1 is SNHLY and CDR2 is FYNNEI. The V end lost 3 bases, the J end lost 0 bases, and 12 bases lay between the germline ends. The CDR3 runs 16 residues. The CDR3 spells CASSEGTRHSNQPQHF. CDR3 in DNA: TGTGCCAGCAGTGAGGGGACACGACATAGCAATCAGCCCCAGCATTTT.

This clone was seen only a few times. The V and J genes are TRBV28 and TRBJ1-6; TRBD1 matches at 9 bases. CDR1 is MDHEN, CDR2 SYDVKM, per germline. V shed 2 bases and J 11 bases; nucleotides not matched to a gene: 7. CDR3 length equals 15 residues. The CDR3 loop reads CASSLARDRVTPLHF. DNA for the CDR3: TGTGCCAGCAGTTTAGCCCGGGACAGGGTGACACCCCTCCACTTT.

The chain combines TRBV30 with TRBJ1-5; D not resolved. V was trimmed by 2 bases and J by 0 bases, leaving 8 bases between them. Germline values: CDR1 GTSNPN, CDR2 SVGIG (reference sequence). This CDR3 region has 14 residues. CDR3 DNA sequence: TGTGCCTGGAGTCGCGGGTTTAGCAATCAGCCCCAGCATTTT. It encodes CAWSRGFSNQPQHF.

As DNA, the CDR3 is TGTGCCAGCAGCTTGTCGCAGACCTACGAGCAGTACTTC. Its translation is CASSLSQTYEQYF. The rearrangement joins TRBV11-2 to TRBJ2-7; D is ambiguous. Trimming removed 3 bases from V and 2 bases from J, with 8 bases in between. Germline CDR1 SGHAT, CDR2 FQNNGV. The CDR3 runs 13 residues.

The rearrangement links TRBV29-1 to TRBJ2-1, with 10 bases identical to TRBD2. Germline lookup yields CDR1 SQVTM and CDR2 ANQGSEA. V was pared by 0 bases and J by 9 bases, with 20 bases of the junction left unmatched. The CDR3 contains 19 residues. The CDR3 here is CSVEEFASGRMAGGSEQFF. The CDR3 nucleotides read TGCAGCGTTGAAGAATTCGCTAGCGGGAGAATGGCCGGAGGGAGTGAGCAGTTCTTC.

The chain has TRBV21-1 and TRBJ1-5; the DNA was not compared with TRBD1, the D call given in the table. TRBV21-1 is recorded as a pseudogene. This CDR3 comprises 17 residues. CDR3 bases: TGTGCCACTCCACCCTTGGGGCGGACAGATAGCAATCAGCCCCAGCATTTT. Its translation: CATPPLGRTDSNQPQHF.

The chain is built from TRBV27 and TRBJ2-3, with 11 bases that match TRBD2. Germline-derived CDR1 and CDR2 are MNHEY and SMNVEV (reference sequence). Unmatched junction bases numbered 5, after V lost 5 bases and J lost 4 bases. The CDR3 totals 15 residues. This chain's CDR3 is CASSVLAGGPDTQYF. The CDR3 DNA follows: TGTGCCAGCAGTGTTCTAGCGGGAGGCCCAGATACGCAGTATTTT.

This clone was seen just once. J is TRBJ2-7 and V is TRBV14; a possible D gene is TRBD1 (5 bases). This CDR3 is built from 13 residues. The germline V gene has CDR1 SGHDN and CDR2 FVKESK. Trimming cost V 6 bases and J 6 bases, with 15 bases left between them. In nucleotides, the CDR3 is TGTGCCAGCAGGAAAACTACAGGTGGCGAGCAGTACTTC. Amino acids: CASRKTTGGEQYF.

The genes are TRBV27 and TRBJ2-1; TRBD1 aligns across 7 bases. The CDR3 covers 15 residues. The germline V gene has CDR1 MNHEY and CDR2 SMNVEV (reference sequence). Unmatched junction bases numbered 12, after V lost 5 bases and J lost 8 bases. DNA for the CDR3: TGTGCCAGCAGTCCGACAGGGATCCTCTATGATGAGCAGTTCTTC. Encoded protein: CASSPTGILYDEQFF.

V usage is TRBV19 and J usage is TRBJ2-7, with D maybe TRBD2 (6 bases). The CDR3 has 16 residues. The V gene lost 3 bases and the J gene lost 2 bases, with 17 bases spanning the gap. Germline assignment: CDR1 LNHDA and CDR2 SQIVND (reference sequence). CDR3 nucleotide sequence: TGTGCCAGTAGTATCGGTCCCCAGATAGCGGCCTACGAGCAGTACTTC. It translates to CASSIGPQIAAYEQYF.

The V and J genes are TRBV19 and TRBJ2-3; 8 bases are shared with TRBD2. Germline trimming cut 9 bases from V and 3 bases from J; bases unmatched to any gene: 11. In germline, CDR1 is LNHDA, CDR2 SQIVND (reference sequence). CDR3 length equals 15 residues. The CDR3, as DNA: TGTGCCAGGGGTGTTAGCGGGGATGGGACAGATACGCAGTATTTT. It encodes CARGVSGDGTDTQYF.

The chain has TRBV5-1 and TRBJ2-1; D possibly corresponds to TRBD2 (5 bases). CDR3 length: 15 amino acids. Germline V CDR1 and CDR2: SGHRS, YFSETQ. Deletions cut 0 bases from V and 0 bases from J, with 7 bases between. The CDR3 nucleotides read TGCGCCAGCAGCTTGGCGGGAAGCTCCTACAATGAGCAGTTCTTC. Translating it yields CASSLAGSSYNEQFF.